This T cell receptor (beta chain) was identified in a study of identical twins. V shed 1 base and J 4 bases; nucleotides not matched to a gene: 8. The CDR3 is made up of 17 amino acids. In germline, CDR1 is SGHDN, CDR2 FVKESK. This clonotype was observed a few times. Its antigen is currently unknown. Everyone who donated was a healthy Caucasian. TCRdb itself ran the 5' RACE reads through MiXCR, one entry per CDR3 protein. The table lists some 660,000 distinct CDR3 sequences, around 8.6% of them singletons. Study results and limitations: Models underestimated how often monozygotic twins shared out-of-frame TCR alpha. Partly confounded zero-insertion analyses could result from invariant MAIT and iNKT cells.

These data also featured in a second study, about yellow fever vaccine responses in identical twins. That report notes: A vaccine T cell response that seemed partly convergent and partly personalized was reported in twins.

The source of this sequence is a woman between 18 and 29 years old in good health. This chain joins TRBV14 and TRBJ2-1; 9 nucleotides match TRBD2. The sequenced sample was PBMCs. The CDR3 reads CASSQGIAGVGYNEQFF. DNA of the CDR3: TGTGCCAGCAGCCAAGGAATAGCGGGAGTGGGTTACAATGAGCAGTTCTTC.